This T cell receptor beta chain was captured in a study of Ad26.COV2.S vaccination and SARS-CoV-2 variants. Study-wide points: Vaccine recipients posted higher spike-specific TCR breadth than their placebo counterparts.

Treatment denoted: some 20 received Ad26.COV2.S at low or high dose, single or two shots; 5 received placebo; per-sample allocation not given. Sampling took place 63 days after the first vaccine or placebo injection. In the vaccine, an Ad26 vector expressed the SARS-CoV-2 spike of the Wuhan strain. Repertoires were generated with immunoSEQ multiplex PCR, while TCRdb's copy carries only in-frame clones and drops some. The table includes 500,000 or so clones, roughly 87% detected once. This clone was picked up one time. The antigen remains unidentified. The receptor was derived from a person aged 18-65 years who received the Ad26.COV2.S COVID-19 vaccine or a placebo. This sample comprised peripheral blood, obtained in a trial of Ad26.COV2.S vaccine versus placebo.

In DNA form, the CDR3 reads TGTGCCAGCAGCTTAGAAGGGGCCAGGAGGTCCACTGAAGCTTTCTTT. It translates to CASSLEGARRSTEAFF. V and J are TRBV11-2 and TRBJ1-1; D perhaps matches TRBD1 (5 bases). CDR3 length: 16 residues. V shed 0 bases and J shed 4 bases, with 15 bases lying between them. Germline V gene sequence: CDR1 SGHAT, CDR2 FQNNGV.